Listed here are 9 T cell receptor beta chains from one sample, sequenced in a study of shared clonotypes between healthy human individuals. Profiling relied on immunoSEQ multiplex PCR, and the TCRdb table lists in-frame clones only, not all of them. The data hold about 1.5 million clones, with approximately 98% observed a single time. Material: naive CD4+ T cells sorted from blood. The subset: CD45RA+ positively selected. These TCRs come from a man aged 30 to 39 in good health.

The chain joins TRBV7-2 to TRBJ2-3; 8 nucleotides agree with TRBD2. Germline V gene data show CDR1 as SGHTA and CDR2 as FQGNSA. The V and J ends lost 3 bases and 1 base, in that order; junction bases with no gene match: 6. This CDR3 contains 16 residues. CDR3 sequence: CASSLGAGARTDTQYF. In DNA form, the CDR3 reads TGTGCCAGCAGCTTGGGAGCGGGAGCTCGCACAGATACGCAGTATTTT.

V and J are TRBV7-2 and TRBJ2-6, with 11 positions matching TRBD1. CDR3 length: 17 residues. Germline lookup yields CDR1 SGHTA and CDR2 FQGNSA. Germline trimming cut 5 bases from V and 1 base from J; bases unmatched to any gene: 4. CDR3 region: CASSRTGGLSGANVLTF. The DNA of the CDR3 is TGTGCCAGCAGCCGGACAGGGGGCCTATCTGGGGCCAACGTCCTGACTTTC.

The chain joins TRBV2 to TRBJ2-6; D is uncertain. V was cut by 8 bases and J by 1 base, with 15 bases left in between. The CDR3 is 16 residues long. Germline values: CDR1 SNHLY, CDR2 FYNNEI. The CDR3 loop reads CASVKDVGSGANVLTF. In DNA form, the CDR3 reads TGTGCCAGCGTTAAGGACGTAGGGTCTGGGGCCAACGTCCTGACTTTC.

The chain links TRBV5-1 to TRBJ2-1, with 7 nucleotides matching TRBD2. This CDR3 spans 16 amino acids. Per the germline V gene, CDR1 is SGHRS and CDR2 is YFSETQ. The V segment lost 0 bases and the J segment 7 bases; nucleotides outside the gene matches: 10. The CDR3 reads CASSLGAGVAGNEQFF. In DNA, the CDR3 is TGCGCCAGCAGCTTGGGGGCGGGAGTGGCCGGGAATGAGCAGTTCTTC.

The chain is built from TRBV6-5 and TRBJ1-5; weak D call: TRBD1 (5 bases). This CDR3 is built from 14 residues. V dropped 10 bases and J dropped 0 bases, with 13 bases sitting between them. CDR1 MNHEY and CDR2 SVGAGI come from the germline V gene. The CDR3 DNA is TGTGCCACCGCAGGGTTTTTTAGCAATCAGCCCCAGCATTTT. Translated, it gives CATAGFFSNQPQHF.

This chain uses TRBV5-4 with TRBJ2-3; 7 bases align to TRBD1. The CDR3 covers 13 residues. V was clipped by 5 bases and J by 6 bases; unmatched bases: 6. Germline V lookup: CDR1 SGHNT, CDR2 YYREEE (reference sequence). The CDR3 region has the DNA TGTGCCAGCAGACCCGACAGGGTGGATACGCAGTATTTT. This codes for CASRPDRVDTQYF.

V is TRBV2 and J is TRBJ1-1; a possible D gene is TRBD1 (5 bases). The CDR3 length is 13 residues. The germline gives CDR1 SNHLY, CDR2 FYNNEI. Trimming removed 10 bases at V and 4 bases at J, with 16 bases between. The chain's CDR3 is CATLVGGTTEAFF. For the CDR3, the DNA is TGTGCCACCCTAGTCGGGGGTACCACTGAAGCTTTCTTT.

The chain has TRBV10-3 and TRBJ2-7, with 9 bases that match TRBD1. CDR3 size: 13 residues. V was clipped by 6 bases and J by 3 bases; unmatched bases: 3. The germline CDR1 and CDR2 sequences are ENHRY and SYGVKD. The CDR3 nucleotides read TGTGCCATCAGCCGGGACAGGGACTACGAGCAGTACTTC. Protein: CAISRDRDYEQYF.

The chain joins TRBV19 to TRBJ2-7; D not certain. V shed 5 bases and J shed 4 bases, with 12 bases lying between them. Germline V gene sequence: CDR1 LNHDA, CDR2 SQIVND (reference sequence). The CDR3 covers 13 residues. CDR3 in amino acids: CASSPPGRYEQYF. CDR3 DNA: TGTGCCAGTAGTCCCCCGGGTAGGTACGAGCAGTACTTC. Full variable domain (missing parts from reference TRBV19 and TRBJ2-7): DGGITQSPKYLFRKEGQNVTLSCEQNLNHDAMYWYRQDPGQGLRLIYYSQIVNDFQKGDIAEGYSVSREKKESFPLTVTSAQKNPTAFYLCASSPPGRYEQYFGPGTRLTVT.